Sequencing of this T cell receptor (beta chain) was carried out in a study of shared clonotypes between healthy human individuals. Sorted-subset replicate PCRs used around 200 ng of genomic DNA. This amount corresponded to approximately 30,000 T cell genomes. The protocol was immunoSEQ multiplex PCR, while the TCRdb copy is restricted to in-frame clones and leaves out a portion. The sample records about 1.1 million clones, roughly 74% being singletons. Researchers partitioned CD4+ cells into CD45RA+ naive and CD45RA-negative memory subsets. Germline CDR1 and CDR2: GTSNPN and SVGIG (reference sequence). CDR3 length: 12 residues. V was pared by 1 base and J by 9 bases, with 10 bases between.

V and J are TRBV30 and TRBJ2-1; D not resolved. The receptor was derived from a man aged 18 to 30 in good health. Some clones in this sample may be carry-over from other donors' samples. The sequencing input was memory CD4+ T cells from PBMCs. Subset defined: CD45RA-negative fraction. The CDR3 loop reads CAWSDYSGEQFF. In DNA, the CDR3 is TGTGCCTGGAGTGATTATAGTGGTGAGCAGTTCTTC.